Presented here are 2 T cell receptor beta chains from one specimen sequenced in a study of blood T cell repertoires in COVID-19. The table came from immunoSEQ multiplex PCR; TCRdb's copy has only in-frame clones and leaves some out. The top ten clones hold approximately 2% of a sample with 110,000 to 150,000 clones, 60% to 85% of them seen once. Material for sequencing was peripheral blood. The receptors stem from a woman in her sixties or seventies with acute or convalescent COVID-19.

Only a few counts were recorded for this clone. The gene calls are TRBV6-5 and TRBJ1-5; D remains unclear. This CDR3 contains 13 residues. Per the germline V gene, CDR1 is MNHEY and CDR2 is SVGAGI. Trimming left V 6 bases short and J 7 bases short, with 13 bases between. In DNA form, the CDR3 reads TGTGCCAGCAGAGGACTCGAGGAGCAGCCCCAGCATTTT. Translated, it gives CASRGLEEQPQHF.

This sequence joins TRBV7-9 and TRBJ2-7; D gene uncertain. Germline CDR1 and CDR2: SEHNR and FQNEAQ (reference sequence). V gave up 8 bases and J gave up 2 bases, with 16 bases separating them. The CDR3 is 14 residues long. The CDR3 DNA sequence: TGTGCCAGCGGATTGGGCAGATTCCCCTACGAGCAGTACTTC. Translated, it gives CASGLGRFPYEQYF.